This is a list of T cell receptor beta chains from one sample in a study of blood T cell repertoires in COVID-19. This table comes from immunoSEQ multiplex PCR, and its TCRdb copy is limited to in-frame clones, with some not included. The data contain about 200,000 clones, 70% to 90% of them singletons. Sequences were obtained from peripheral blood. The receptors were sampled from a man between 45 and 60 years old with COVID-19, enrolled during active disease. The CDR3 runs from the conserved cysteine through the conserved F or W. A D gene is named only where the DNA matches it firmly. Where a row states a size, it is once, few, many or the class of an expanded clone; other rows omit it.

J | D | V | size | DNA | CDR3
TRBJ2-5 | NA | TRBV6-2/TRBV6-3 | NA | TGTGCCAGCAGTTACTCATCCCGGAGTGCGGGCAACCAAGAGACCCAGTACTTC | CASSYSSRSAGNQETQYF
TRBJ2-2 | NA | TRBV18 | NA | TGTGCCAGCTCACCACAGTCGACGTCAGGGAACACCGGGGAGCTGTTTTTT | CASSPQSTSGNTGELFF
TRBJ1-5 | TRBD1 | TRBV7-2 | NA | TGTGCCAGCAGCTTAGGGGACAGGGGGAGTACCCAGCATTTT | CASSLGDRGSTQHF
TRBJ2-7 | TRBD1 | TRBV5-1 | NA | TGCGCCAGCAGGGCCGGGACAGGGGTTCAAGAGCAGTACTTC | CASRAGTGVQEQYF
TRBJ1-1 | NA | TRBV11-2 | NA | TGTGCCAGCAGCGTGGGACTGATGAACACTGAAGCTTTCTTT | CASSVGLMNTEAFF
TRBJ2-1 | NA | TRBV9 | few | TGTGCCAGCAGCGTAAGTGGGGTCCTAGGGGCCCCTCAGTTCTTC | CASSVSGVLGAPQFF
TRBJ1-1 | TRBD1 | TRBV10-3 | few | TGTGCCATCAGTACAGGGGGCGTCTCTGAAGCTTTCTTT | CAISTGGVSEAFF
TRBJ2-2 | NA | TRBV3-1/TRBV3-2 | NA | TGTGCCAGCAGCCAAGATGGGGGGTCCGGGGAGCTGTTTTTT | CASSQDGGSGELFF
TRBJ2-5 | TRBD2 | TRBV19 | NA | TGTGCCAGTAGCCCGACCGGGGCGGGGGGACTGGAGACCCAGTACTTC | CASSPTGAGGLETQYF
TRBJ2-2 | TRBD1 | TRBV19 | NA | TGTGCCAGTAAAGACAGGGTATACACCGGGGAGCTGTTTTTT | CASKDRVYTGELFF
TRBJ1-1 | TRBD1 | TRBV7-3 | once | TGTGCCAGCAGCTCGGGACAGGCTAACGAAGCTTTCTTT | CASSSGQANEAFF
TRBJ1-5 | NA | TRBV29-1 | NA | TGCAGCGTTGGGATGGGACTCAATCAGCCCCAGCATTTT | CSVGMGLNQPQHF
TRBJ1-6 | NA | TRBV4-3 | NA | TGCGCCAGCAGCCAAAACAGGCTTCAGAATTCACCCCTCCACTTT | CASSQNRLQNSPLHF
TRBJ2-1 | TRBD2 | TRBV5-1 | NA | TGCGCCAGCAGCTTCTCTAGCGGGTACAATGAGCAGTTCTTC | CASSFSSGYNEQFF
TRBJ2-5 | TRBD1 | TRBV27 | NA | TGTGCCAGCAGTGGGGTCGAACAGGGGGGACAGGAGACCCAGTACTTC | CASSGVEQGGQETQYF
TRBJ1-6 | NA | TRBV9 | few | TGTGCCAGCAGCGAGACCGCTGACAGACGTACTTACGGACCCCTCCACTTT | CASSETADRRTYGPLHF
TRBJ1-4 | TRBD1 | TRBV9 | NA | TGTGCCAGCAGCGTAGGCGGGACAGGCCCGCAAAAACTGTTTTTT | CASSVGGTGPQKLFF
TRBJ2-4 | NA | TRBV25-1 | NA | TGTGCCAGCAGTGAACCAGTGAAAAACATTCAGTACTTC | CASSEPVKNIQYF
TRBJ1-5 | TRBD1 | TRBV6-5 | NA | TGTGCCAGCAGTTCCCAACAGGGGAATCAGCCCCAGCATTTT | CASSSQQGNQPQHF
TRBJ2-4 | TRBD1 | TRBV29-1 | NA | TGCAGCGCCCGCATCGTTGACAGGGGGCTAGGGAGCTTTGCCAAAAACATTCAGTACTTC | CSARIVDRGLGSFAKNIQYF
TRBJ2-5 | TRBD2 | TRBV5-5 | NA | TGTGCCAGCAGCGCCCGACTAGCGGGAGGGTCAGGCGAGACCCAGTACTTC | CASSARLAGGSGETQYF
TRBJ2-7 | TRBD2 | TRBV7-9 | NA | TGTGCCAGCAGCTTAGACCCCTATAGCGGGAGGGCCTCCGAGCAGTACTTC | CASSLDPYSGRASEQYF
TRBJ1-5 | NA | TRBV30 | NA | TGTGCCTGGAGTGGCCCGAGGCAGCCCCAGCATTTT | CAWSGPRQPQHF
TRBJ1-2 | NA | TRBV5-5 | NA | TGTGCCAGCAGCCGTGAACAGGTCCACTATGGCTACACCTTC | CASSREQVHYGYTF
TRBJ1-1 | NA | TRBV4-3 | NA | TGCGCCAGCAGCCAAGAAAGGGGAAGCACTGAAGCTTTCTTT | CASSQERGSTEAFF
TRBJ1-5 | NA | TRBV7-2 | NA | TGTGCCAGCAGCTTAGGAGTGGATCAGCCCCAGCATTTT | CASSLGVDQPQHF
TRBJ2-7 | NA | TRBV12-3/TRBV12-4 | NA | TGTGCCAGCAGTTCCAGGGCGGTCTACGAGCAGTACTTC | CASSSRAVYEQYF